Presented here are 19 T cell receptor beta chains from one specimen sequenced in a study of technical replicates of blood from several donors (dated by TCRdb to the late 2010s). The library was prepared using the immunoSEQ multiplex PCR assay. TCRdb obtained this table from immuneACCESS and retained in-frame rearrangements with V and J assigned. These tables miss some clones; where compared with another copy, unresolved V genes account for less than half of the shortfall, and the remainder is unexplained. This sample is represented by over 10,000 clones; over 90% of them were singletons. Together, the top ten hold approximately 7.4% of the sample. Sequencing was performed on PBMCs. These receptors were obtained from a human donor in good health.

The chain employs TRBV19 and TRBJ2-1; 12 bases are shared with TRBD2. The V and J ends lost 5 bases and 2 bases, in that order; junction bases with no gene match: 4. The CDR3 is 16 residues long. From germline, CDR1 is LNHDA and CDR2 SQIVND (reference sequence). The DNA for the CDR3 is TGTGCCAGTAGTCCGCGACTAGCGGGAGCCTACAATGAGCAGTTCTTC. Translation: CASSPRLAGAYNEQFF.

The CDR3 region is CASSPREPITDTQYF. The CDR3 DNA reads as TGTGCCAGCAGTCCGCGGGAGCCCATCACAGATACGCAGTATTTT. The chain recombines TRBV2 with TRBJ2-3, with 7 bases aligning to TRBD2. CDR3 size: 15 residues. Germline V gene sequence: CDR1 SNHLY, CDR2 FYNNEI. V lost 5 bases and J lost 2; bases outside the gene matches: 7.

The CDR3 DNA reads as TGTGCCAGCCACCGGGGGACCGTCGACACTGAAGCTTTCTTT. Translated, it gives CASHRGTVDTEAFF. The chain has TRBV13 and TRBJ1-1; a weak D match, TRBD1 (5 bases). In germline, CDR1 is PRHDT, CDR2 FYEKMQ (reference sequence). This CDR3 spans 14 amino acids. V lost 8 bases, J lost 3 bases, and 16 bases lay in between.

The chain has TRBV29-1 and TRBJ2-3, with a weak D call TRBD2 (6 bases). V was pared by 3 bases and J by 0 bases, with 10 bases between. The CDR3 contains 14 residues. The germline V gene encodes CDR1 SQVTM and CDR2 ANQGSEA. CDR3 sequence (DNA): TGCAGCGTTGAGTTCGGGGGTAGCACAGATACGCAGTATTTT. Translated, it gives CSVEFGGSTDTQYF.

The CDR3 reads CASSDRDNEAFF. The CDR3 region has the DNA TGCGCCAGCAGCGACAGGGATAATGAAGCTTTCTTT. The chain recombines TRBV5-1 with TRBJ1-1; TRBD1 matches at 7 bases. With 4 bases clipped from V and 7 bases from J, the junction kept 4 bases outside the gene matches. The germline V gene has CDR1 SGHRS and CDR2 YFSETQ. The CDR3 is 12 amino acids.

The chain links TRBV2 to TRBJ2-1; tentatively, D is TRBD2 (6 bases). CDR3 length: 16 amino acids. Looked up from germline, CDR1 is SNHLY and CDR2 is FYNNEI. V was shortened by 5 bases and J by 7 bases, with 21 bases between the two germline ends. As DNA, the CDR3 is TGTGCCAGCAGTCCACACCAACTAGCCCTCTTAAATGAGCAGTTCTTC. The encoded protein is CASSPHQLALLNEQFF.

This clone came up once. CDR3 in amino acids: CASTPNRLAGNTDTQYF. DNA for the CDR3: TGTGCCAGCACCCCAAATCGGCTAGCGGGGAACACAGATACGCAGTATTTT. V usage is TRBV21-1 and J usage is TRBJ2-3; TRBD2 reflects the table's D call only, with no check against the DNA. TRBV21-1 is termed a pseudogene. The CDR3 length is 17 residues.

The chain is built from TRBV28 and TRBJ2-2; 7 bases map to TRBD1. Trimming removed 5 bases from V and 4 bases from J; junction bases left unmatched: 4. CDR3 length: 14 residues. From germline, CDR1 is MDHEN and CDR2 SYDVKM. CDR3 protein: CASSEQGRTGELFF. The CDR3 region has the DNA TGTGCCAGCAGTGAACAGGGGCGCACCGGGGAGCTGTTTTTT.

CDR3 sequence (DNA): TGTGCCAGCAGCTTACCTCGACAGGGGGACGACACCGGGGAGCTGTTTTTT. Residues: CASSLPRQGDDTGELFF. The chain couples TRBV11-3 to TRBJ2-2; 9 nucleotides match TRBD1. The CDR3 runs to 17 residues. The junction had 7 bases not matched to a gene; V was cut back by 2 bases and J by 3 bases. Germline CDR1 SGHNT, CDR2 YENEEA.

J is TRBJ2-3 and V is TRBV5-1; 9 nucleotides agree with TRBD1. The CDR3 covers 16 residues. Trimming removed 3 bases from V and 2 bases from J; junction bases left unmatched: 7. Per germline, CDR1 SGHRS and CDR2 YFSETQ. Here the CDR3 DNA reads TGCGCCAGCAGCTCTGGGACAGGGCCCTTCACAGATACGCAGTATTTT. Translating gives CASSSGTGPFTDTQYF.

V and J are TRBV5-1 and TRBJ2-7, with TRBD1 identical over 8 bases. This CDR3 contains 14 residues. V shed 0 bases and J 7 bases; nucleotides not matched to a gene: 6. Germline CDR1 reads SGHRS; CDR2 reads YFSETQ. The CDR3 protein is CASSLAGGREEQYF. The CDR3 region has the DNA TGCGCCAGCAGCTTGGCAGGGGGCAGGGAGGAGCAGTACTTC.

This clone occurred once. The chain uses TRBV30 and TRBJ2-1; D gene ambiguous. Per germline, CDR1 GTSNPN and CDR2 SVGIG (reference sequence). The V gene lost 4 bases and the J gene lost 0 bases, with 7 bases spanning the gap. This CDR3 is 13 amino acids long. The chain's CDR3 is CAWNPSSYNEQFF. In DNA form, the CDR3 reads TGTGCCTGGAATCCGTCCTCCTACAATGAGCAGTTCTTC. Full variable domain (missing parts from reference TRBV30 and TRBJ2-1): SQTIHQWPATLVQPVGSPLSLECTVEGTSNPNLYWYRQAAGRGLQLLFYSVGIGQISSEVPQNLSASRPQDRQFILSSKKLLLSDSGFYLCAWNPSSYNEQFFGPGTRLTVL.

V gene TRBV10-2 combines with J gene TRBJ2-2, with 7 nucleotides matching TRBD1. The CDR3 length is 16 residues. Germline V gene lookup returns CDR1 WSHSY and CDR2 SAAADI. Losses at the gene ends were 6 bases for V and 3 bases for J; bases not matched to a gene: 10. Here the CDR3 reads CASRLRGRSDTGELFF. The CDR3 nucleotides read TGCGCCAGCAGACTGAGGGGGCGGTCGGACACCGGGGAGCTGTTTTTT.

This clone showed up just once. CDR3 sequence (DNA): TGTGCCAGCAGTGAATATGCGGCTGGGGCCACCTACGAGCAGTACTTC. Protein product: CASSEYAAGATYEQYF. The J gene is TRBJ2-7, the V gene TRBV6-1; tentative D call: TRBD1 (5 bases). V lost 2 bases to trimming and J lost 2 bases, with 16 bases between them. This CDR3 region has 16 residues. Germline CDR1 MNHNS, CDR2 SASEGT.

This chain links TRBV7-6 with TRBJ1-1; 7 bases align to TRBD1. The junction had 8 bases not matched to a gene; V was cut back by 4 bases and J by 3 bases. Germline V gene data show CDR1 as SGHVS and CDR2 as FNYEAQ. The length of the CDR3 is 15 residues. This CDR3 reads CASSSQGFGDTEAFF. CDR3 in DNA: TGTGCCAGCAGCTCACAGGGGTTTGGCGACACTGAAGCTTTCTTT.

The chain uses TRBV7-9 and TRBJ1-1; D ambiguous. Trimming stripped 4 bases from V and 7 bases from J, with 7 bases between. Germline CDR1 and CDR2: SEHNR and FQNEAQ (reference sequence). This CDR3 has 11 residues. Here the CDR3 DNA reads TGTGCCAGCAGCTCGCAGATTGAAGCTTTCTTT. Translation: CASSSQIEAFF.

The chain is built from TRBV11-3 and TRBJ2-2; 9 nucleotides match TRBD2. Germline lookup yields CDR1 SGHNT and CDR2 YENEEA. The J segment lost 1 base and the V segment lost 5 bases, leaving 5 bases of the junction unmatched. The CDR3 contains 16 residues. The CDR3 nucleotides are TGTGCCAGCAGCAAATATAGCGGGAGGAACACCGGGGAGCTGTTTTTT. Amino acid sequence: CASSKYSGRNTGELFF.

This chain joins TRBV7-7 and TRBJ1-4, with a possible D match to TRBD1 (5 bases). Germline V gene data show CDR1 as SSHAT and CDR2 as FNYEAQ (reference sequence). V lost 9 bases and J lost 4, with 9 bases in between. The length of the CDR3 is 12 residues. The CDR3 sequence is CARTACNEKLFF. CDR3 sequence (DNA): TGTGCCAGGACAGCCTGTAATGAAAAACTGTTTTTT.

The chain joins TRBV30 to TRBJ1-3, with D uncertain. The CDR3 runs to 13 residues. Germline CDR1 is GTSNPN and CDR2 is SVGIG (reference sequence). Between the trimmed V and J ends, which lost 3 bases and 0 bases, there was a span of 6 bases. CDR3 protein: CAWRLSSGNTIYF. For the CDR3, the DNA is TGTGCCTGGAGGCTCAGCTCTGGAAACACCATATATTTT.